A single T cell receptor (beta chain) is shown here with its context. The data were obtained in a study of blood T cell repertoires in COVID-19. Study information: Samples of COVID-19 (acute and convalescent) were obtained from the United States, Italy and Spain.

The CDR3 is 17 residues long. V gave up 5 bases and J gave up 3 bases; unmatched junction bases: 10. Germline assignment: CDR1 SQVTM and CDR2 ANQGSEA. Per the study methods: Reference gene primers were amplified, and this amplification served to estimate nucleated cell counts. Clones were read by immunoSEQ multiplex PCR, and TCRdb kept only the in-frame ones, dropping some. V and J calls and clone size follow that table, whereas D and trimming were derived from the DNA. The sample consists of 78,000 or so clones, roughly 89% of them appearing once. This sequence originates from a woman aged 50 to 60 with acute or convalescent COVID-19. V and J are TRBV29-1 and TRBJ2-7, with 16 bases aligning to TRBD2. Sequencing was done on a sample of peripheral blood. Here the CDR3 DNA reads TGCAGCGTTCGACTCGGGACTAGCGGGGGGGTTTACTACGAGCAGTACTTC. Protein sequence: CSVRLGTSGGVYYEQYF.